This is a list of T cell receptor beta chains from one sample in a study of HIV-infected patients and healthy controls. TCRdb re-called the 5' RACE reads through MiXCR, storing one row per CDR3 protein. The sample has about 15,000 distinct CDR3 sequences, roughly a tenth seen once. Sequenced: blood. These receptors were collected from an adult in good health. Both conserved end residues are part of each CDR3. D genes are given only for firm matches. Some rows mark clone size as missing; the rest say once, few, many or name a class of expanded clone.

TRBV20-1	many	.	TRBJ1-6	TGCAGTGCTAGTACCAGCGACGGGTATAATTCACCCCTCCACTTT	CSASTSDGYNSPLHF
TRBV6-5	.	.	TRBJ2-7	TGTGCCAGCAGTCGTTCCCGGACAGCGGACTCCTACGAGCAGTACTTC	CASSRSRTADSYEQYF
TRBV7-2	many	.	TRBJ2-5	TGTGCCAGCAGCTTAAACGCAGGTACCCAAGAGACCCAGTACTTC	CASSLNAGTQETQYF
TRBV20-1	many	.	TRBJ1-3	TGCAGTGCTAGAGATTGGGTCTCTGGAAACACCATATATTTT	CSARDWVSGNTIYF
TRBV18	many	.	TRBJ1-1	TGTGCCAGCTCTCTCGACAGCATGAACACTGAAGCTTTCTTT	CASSLDSMNTEAFF
TRBV11-3	many	TRBD2	TRBJ2-1	TGTGCCAGCAGCTCCTTGGCTAGCGGGAGCAATGAGCAGTTCTTC	CASSSLASGSNEQFF
TRBV19	few	.	TRBJ2-5	TGTGCCAGTAGTATAGGTACTAGGGGGTTCCAAGAGACCCAGTACTTC	CASSIGTRGFQETQYF
TRBV19	many	.	TRBJ2-3	TGTGCCAGTAGTACCAGAGGCGGGCGAGATACGCAGTATTTT	CASSTRGGRDTQYF
TRBV5-4	few	TRBD2	TRBJ2-1	TGTGCCAGCAGCTTCAGTCGGACTAGCGCGGGCGAGCAGTTCTTC	CASSFSRTSAGEQFF
TRBV6-5	many	.	TRBJ1-5	TGTGCCAGCAGTTGGGGGGACAATCAGCCCCAGCATTTT	CASSWGDNQPQHF
TRBV12-3/TRBV12-4	many	.	TRBJ2-1	TGTGCCAGCAGTTTTAGGAATGAGCAGTTCTTC	CASSFRNEQFF
TRBV2	.	.	TRBJ2-5	TGTGCCAGCAGAATTCAGGCTCAAGAGACCCAGTACTTC	CASRIQAQETQYF
TRBV5-6	many	.	TRBJ2-7	TGTGCCAGCAGCTTGTGGGTCCCCTACGAGCAGTACTTC	CASSLWVPYEQYF
TRBV20-1	few	.	TRBJ1-4	TGCAGTGCTCGGACTTATAGGGCGGGCGAAAAACTGTTTTTT	CSARTYRAGEKLFF
TRBV19	.	.	TRBJ2-2	TGTGCCAGTAGAAACGGTGGACCCGGGGAGCTGTTTTTT	CASRNGGPGELFF
TRBV2	few	.	TRBJ1-2	TGTGCCAGCAGTCCTGGGCGGGGCTATGGCTACACCTTC	CASSPGRGYGYTF
TRBV14	medium-sized	.	TRBJ1-2	TGTGCCAGCAGCCCGAAGTTGGCGGTGAGAAGCTATGGCTACACCTTC	CASSPKLAVRSYGYTF
TRBV11-3	many	.	TRBJ2-3	TGTGCCAGCAGCTTAGATCTAAGTCATACGCAGTATTTT	CASSLDLSHTQYF
TRBV28	.	TRBD1	TRBJ1-2	TGTGCCAGCAGTTTTTCCGGACAGGGGAATAACTATGGCTACACCTTC	CASSFSGQGNNYGYTF
TRBV3-1	medium-sized	TRBD2	TRBJ2-7	TGTGCCAGCAGCCAAGCTAGCGGAATCTACGAGCAGTACTTC	CASSQASGIYEQYF
TRBV6-5	many	TRBD2	TRBJ2-5	TGTGCCAGCAGTTACCCCTCCGGGACTAGCTTGAGAGAGACCCAGTACTTC	CASSYPSGTSLRETQYF
TRBV10-3	few	.	TRBJ2-3	TGTGCCATCAGTGAGTTGGATACGCAGTATTTT	CAISELDTQYF
TRBV7-8	.	.	TRBJ2-3	TGTGCCAGCAGCCCTCGGACATTAAGCACAGATACGCAGTATTTT	CASSPRTLSTDTQYF
TRBV29-1	many	TRBD1	TRBJ2-3	TGCAGCGTTGAAGACGGACAGGGCACATCAGATACGCAGTATTTT	CSVEDGQGTSDTQYF
TRBV6-1	medium-sized	.	TRBJ2-5	TGTGCCAGCAGTGAAAAGGAGGAAGGCGGGGAGACCCAGTACTTC	CASSEKEEGGETQYF
TRBV3-1	many	.	TRBJ1-1	TGTGCCAGCAGCCTCAGGGGCGGGACTGAAGCTTTCTTT	CASSLRGGTEAFF
TRBV6-5	few	.	TRBJ1-5	TGTGCCAGCAGTTACGGTCCCAATAGCAATCAGCCCCAGCATTTT	CASSYGPNSNQPQHF